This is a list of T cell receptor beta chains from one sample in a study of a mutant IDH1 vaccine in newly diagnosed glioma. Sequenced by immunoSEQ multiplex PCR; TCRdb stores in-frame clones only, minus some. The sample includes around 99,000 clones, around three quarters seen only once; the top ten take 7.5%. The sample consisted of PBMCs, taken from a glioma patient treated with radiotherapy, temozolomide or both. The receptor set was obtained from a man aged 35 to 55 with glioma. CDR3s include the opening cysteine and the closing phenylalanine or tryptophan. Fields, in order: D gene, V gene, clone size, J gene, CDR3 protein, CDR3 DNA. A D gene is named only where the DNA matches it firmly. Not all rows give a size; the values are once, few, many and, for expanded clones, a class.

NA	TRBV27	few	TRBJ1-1	CASSLSSGFEAFF	TGTGCCAGCAGTTTATCATCAGGGTTTGAAGCTTTCTTT
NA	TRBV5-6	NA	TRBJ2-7	CASSSTGFAEQYF	TGTGCCAGCAGCTCGACAGGTTTTGCCGAGCAGTACTTC
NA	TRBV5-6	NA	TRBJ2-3	CASSPGLRDTDTQYF	TGTGCCAGCAGCCCCGGACTAAGGGACACAGATACGCAGTATTTT
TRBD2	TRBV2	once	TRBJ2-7	CASTGGLAGGSLYEQYF	TGTGCCAGCACTGGGGGACTAGCGGGAGGTTCCCTCTACGAGCAGTACTTC
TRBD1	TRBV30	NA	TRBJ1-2	CAWRRQGLANYGYTF	TGTGCCTGGAGGAGACAGGGACTAGCTAACTATGGCTACACCTTC
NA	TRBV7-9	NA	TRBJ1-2	CASSSAIDGNYGYTF	TGTGCCAGCAGCTCGGCCATTGACGGAAACTATGGCTACACCTTC
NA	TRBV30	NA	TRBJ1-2	CAWSVPGRSNYGYTF	TGTGCCTGGAGTGTCCCGGGACGGAGTAACTATGGCTACACCTTC
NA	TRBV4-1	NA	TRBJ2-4	CASSQTLAGNIQYF	TGCGCCAGCAGCCAAACTTTGGCTGGAAACATTCAGTACTTC
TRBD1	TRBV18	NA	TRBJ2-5	CASSPRQGPAETQYF	TGTGCCAGCTCACCACGACAGGGGCCGGCAGAGACCCAGTACTTC
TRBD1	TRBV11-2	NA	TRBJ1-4	CASSLGGQGNEKLFF	TGTGCCAGCAGCTTAGGGGGACAGGGGAATGAAAAACTGTTTTTT
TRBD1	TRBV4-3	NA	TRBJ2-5	CASSQGTDRAETQYF	TGCGCCAGCAGCCAAGGGACGGACAGGGCGGAGACCCAGTACTTC
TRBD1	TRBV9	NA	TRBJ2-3	CASSGRDRGLSTDTQYF	TGTGCCAGCAGCGGCCGGGACAGGGGACTTAGCACAGATACGCAGTATTTT
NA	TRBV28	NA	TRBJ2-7	CASSLSGRLIYEQYF	TGTGCCAGCAGTTTATCGGGGCGGTTAATCTACGAGCAGTACTTC
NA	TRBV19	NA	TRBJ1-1	CASTWRTANTEAFF	TGTGCCAGTACCTGGAGGACAGCAAACACTGAAGCTTTCTTT
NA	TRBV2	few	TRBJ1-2	CASSEGRSYGYTF	TGTGCCAGCAGTGAAGGACGGAGCTATGGCTACACCTTC
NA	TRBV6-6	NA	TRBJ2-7	CASSRLAYNGEQYF	TGTGCCAGCAGTCGCCTAGCATACAACGGGGAGCAGTACTTC